One and the same sample provided the 18 T cell receptor beta chains below, sequenced in a study of HIV-infected patients and healthy controls. Reverse transcription used 450 to 550 ng RNA and constant-region primers for alpha and beta. Each of the alpha and beta chains got its own library through chain-specific third strand synthesis with indices. In TCRdb, the 5' RACE reads were re-called with MiXCR into one record per CDR3 protein. The repertoire has 17,000 or so distinct CDR3 sequences, about 5% of them found once; the top ten carry 1.9%. Whole blood was used without fractionation, so all unsorted peripheral T cells were included. Sequenced input: blood. The receptors shown here come from an adult in good health.

This clonotype was counted many times. The chain has TRBV20-1 and TRBJ2-3; 8 nucleotides match TRBD2. J lost 1 base, V lost 3 bases, and 3 bases had no gene match. CDR1 is DFQATT, CDR2 SNEGSKA, per germline (reference sequence). The CDR3 runs 14 residues. As DNA, the CDR3 is TGCAGTGCTAGTTCGACTAGCGGCACAGATACGCAGTATTTT. Protein: CSASSTSGTDTQYF.

In this sample, this clonotype turned up many times. This sequence joins TRBV12-3 or TRBV12-4 and TRBJ2-3, with 11 nucleotides matching TRBD2. V gave up 2 bases and J gave up 0 bases; unmatched junction bases: 4. The CDR3 has 17 amino acids. DNA for the CDR3: TGTGCCAGCAGTTTAACTAGCGGGGGAGAGAGCACAGATACGCAGTATTTT. It yields the protein CASSLTSGGESTDTQYF.

In its sample, this clonotype was seen many times. V gene TRBV7-9 combines with J gene TRBJ2-3, with 8 bases matching TRBD1. The germline V gene has CDR1 SEHNR and CDR2 FQNEAQ (reference sequence). CDR3 size: 16 residues. The J segment lost 1 base and the V segment lost 5 bases, leaving 8 bases of the junction unmatched. CDR3 residues: CASSPTWGQGTDTQYF. CDR3 DNA sequence: TGTGCCAGCAGCCCCACCTGGGGACAGGGCACAGATACGCAGTATTTT. Looking up the rest from reference TRBV7-9 and TRBJ2-3 gives the full variable domain: DTGVSQNPRHKITKRGQNVTFRCDPISEHNRLYWYRQTLGQGPEFLTYFQNEAQLEKSRLLSDRFSAERPKGSFSTLEIQRTEQGDSAMYLCASSPTWGQGTDTQYFGPGTRLTVL.

At least ten counts were recorded for this clonotype. This chain joins TRBV12-3 or TRBV12-4 and TRBJ2-1; TRBD1 matches at 8 bases. The CDR3 sequence is 13 residues long. V shed 6 bases, J shed 10 bases, and the junction held 8 bases outside the gene matches. The CDR3 DNA sequence: TGTGCCAGCAGCCACGGACAGGGCGCCGAGCAGTTCTTC. Amino acids: CASSHGQGAEQFF.

This clonotype was found many times. This chain uses TRBV12-3 or TRBV12-4 with TRBJ1-6; D remains ambiguous. This CDR3 is 13 amino acids long. Trimming left V 2 bases short and J 8 bases short, with 7 bases between. Here the CDR3 DNA reads TGTGCCAGCAGTTTAAAGGAGGATTCACCCCTCCACTTT. Translated, it gives CASSLKEDSPLHF.

This clonotype came up many times. J is TRBJ2-5 and V is TRBV12-3 or TRBV12-4; TRBD2 matches 8 bases. This CDR3 contains 15 residues. With 3 bases clipped from V and 2 bases from J, the junction kept 5 bases outside the gene matches. The CDR3 spells CASSLIAGQQETQYF. CDR3 in DNA: TGTGCCAGCAGTTTGATAGCGGGGCAGCAAGAGACCCAGTACTTC.

This clonotype ranks as medium-sized. This chain links TRBV19 with TRBJ1-5; TRBD1 matches at 7 bases. V shed 10 bases, J shed 4 bases, and the junction held 7 bases outside the gene matches. This CDR3 region has 13 residues. CDR1 is LNHDA and CDR2 is SQIVND in the germline V gene (reference sequence). CDR3 bases: TGTGCCACCTGGGACAGTGGGAATCAGCCCCAGCATTTT. Residues: CATWDSGNQPQHF.

This clonotype was recorded at least ten times. This chain links TRBV19 with TRBJ1-5; D is unclear. With 3 bases removed from V and 7 bases from J, the gap between germline ends came to 7 bases. The CDR3 contains 12 residues. Germline V gives CDR1 LNHDA, CDR2 SQIVND (reference sequence). CDR3 in DNA: TGTGCCAGTAGTATTAGCCTCCAGCCCCAGCATTTT. Residues: CASSISLQPQHF.

This clonotype was counted many times. The CDR3 sequence: CASSLEETQYF. DNA of the CDR3: TGCGCCAGCAGCTTAGAAGAGACCCAGTACTTC. The genes are TRBV5-1 and TRBJ2-5; D unresolved. The CDR3 totals 11 residues. Germline CDR1 reads SGHRS; CDR2 reads YFSETQ. V was clipped by 2 bases and J by 3 bases, with 2 bases between them.

This clonotype counts as medium-sized. The gene calls are TRBV30 and TRBJ2-3, with 8 positions matching TRBD2. The CDR3 length is 15 residues. Per germline, CDR1 GTSNPN and CDR2 SVGIG (reference sequence). J lost 0 bases, V lost 1 base, and 3 bases had no gene match. CDR3 in amino acids: CAWSAGGDSTDTQYF. The CDR3 DNA is TGTGCCTGGAGTGCGGGGGGGGATAGCACAGATACGCAGTATTTT.

The chain has TRBV19 and TRBJ2-5, with D tentatively TRBD2 (6 bases). This CDR3 contains 14 residues. Germline CDR1 and CDR2: LNHDA and SQIVND (reference sequence). The V end was cut by 6 bases, the J end by 5 bases, with 16 bases between. The CDR3 here is CASSPGGAGETQYF. DNA for the CDR3: TGTGCCAGTAGCCCCGGCGGGGCGGGGGAGACCCAGTACTTC. The full variable domain, with the rest looked up from reference TRBV19 and TRBJ2-5, is DGGITQSPKYLFRKEGQNVTLSCEQNLNHDAMYWYRQDPGQGLRLIYYSQIVNDFQKGDIAEGYSVSREKKESFPLTVTSAQKNPTAFYLCASSPGGAGETQYFGPGTRLLVL.

At least ten counts were recorded for this clonotype. The rearrangement joins TRBV19 to TRBJ2-1; no clear D. The CDR3 runs to 12 residues. Trimming took off 3 bases at V and 4 bases at J, with 4 bases between the two ends. The germline gives CDR1 LNHDA, CDR2 SQIVND (reference sequence). Written as DNA, the CDR3 is TGTGCCAGTAGTATGAGGTACAATGAGCAGTTCTTC. Residues: CASSMRYNEQFF.

This clonotype came up many times. V usage is TRBV7-3 and J usage is TRBJ2-3; TRBD2 agrees at 7 bases. Germline loops: CDR1 SGHTA, CDR2 FQGTGA. V shed 5 bases and J 4 bases; nucleotides not matched to a gene: 9. The CDR3 spans 15 residues. CDR3 in DNA: TGTGCCAGCAGCAAGGGACTATCTGTCGCAGATACGCAGTATTTT. This translates into CASSKGLSVADTQYF.

This clonotype was observed many times. This rearrangement joins TRBV6-1 to TRBJ2-1; D possibly corresponds to TRBD1 (6 bases). The V gene's germline CDR1 is MNHNS and CDR2 SASEGT. The CDR3 is 13 residues long. V dropped 4 bases and J dropped 5 bases, with 9 bases sitting between them. The CDR3 loop is CASSGGTHNEQFF. The CDR3 DNA is TGTGCCAGCAGTGGGGGGACACACAATGAGCAGTTCTTC.

By sample fraction, this clonotype is medium-sized. The V gene is TRBV15, the J gene TRBJ1-4; TRBD1 aligns across 9 bases. V dropped 1 base and J dropped 6; count of bases not matched to a gene: 6. Per germline, CDR1 LNHNV and CDR2 YYDKDF (reference sequence). The CDR3 loop spans 16 amino acids. CDR3 residues: CATSRVPDRGYEKLFF. CDR3 coding DNA: TGTGCCACCAGCAGAGTTCCCGACAGGGGGTATGAAAAACTGTTTTTT.

This clonotype was recorded many times. J is TRBJ1-1 and V is TRBV6-6, with a possible D match to TRBD1 (5 bases). The V and J ends lost 7 bases and 4 bases respectively, with 16 bases between them. The CDR3 is made up of 14 amino acids. The germline V gene has CDR1 MNHNY and CDR2 SVGAGI (reference sequence). The CDR3 nucleotides read TGTGCCAGCATCAACGGGGGGGGAGGCACTGAAGCTTTCTTT. It yields the protein CASINGGGGTEAFF.

This clonotype was counted ten times or more. This chain links TRBV20-1 with TRBJ2-3; D assignment may be TRBD1 or TRBD2 (5 bases each). From germline, CDR1 is DFQATT and CDR2 SNEGSKA (reference sequence). V lost 6 bases and J 5 bases, leaving 9 bases between the germline ends. This CDR3 contains 11 residues. CDR3 DNA: TGCAGTGCGCTGGGACGAGATACGCAGTATTTT. Translated: CSALGRDTQYF.

This clonotype was seen many times. The V gene is TRBV7-2, the J gene TRBJ2-3; D not certain. The germline V gene has CDR1 SGHTA and CDR2 FQGNSA. V dropped 1 base and J dropped 6 bases, with 14 bases sitting between them. The CDR3 covers 15 residues. The CDR3 bases are TGTGCCAGCAGCTTAGTAGTGGGTAGGGCGGATACGCAGTATTTT. This gives the protein CASSLVVGRADTQYF. Filled out from reference TRBV7-2 and TRBJ2-3, the complete variable domain reads GAGVSQSPSNKVTEKGKDVELRCDPISGHTALYWYRQSLGQGLEFLIYFQGNSAPDKSGLPSDRFSAERTGGSVSTLTIQRTQQEDSAVYLCASSLVVGRADTQYFGPGTRLTVL.